Here is one TCR beta chain with its context. This specimen belongs to a study of read filtering for tumor transcriptome and immune sequencing. The library was built from 400 to 500 ng RNA with molecular barcoded adaptors for alpha/delta and beta/gamma chains. MiXCR, run by TCRdb on the reads, gives a single entry per CDR3 protein. The sample lists roughly 68,000 distinct CDR3 sequences; 14% were seen once. The receptor comes from a donor at least 40 years old with multiple myeloma. The sequenced sample was a population of CD138-negative cells sorted from bone marrow.

CDR3 nucleotide sequence: TGCGCCAGCAGCTTGGAACCGGGACAGGGATCCTACGAGCAGTACTTC. The encoded protein is CASSLEPGQGSYEQYF. The rearrangement joins TRBV5-1 to TRBJ2-7; 9 bases fit TRBD1. Germline V gene lookup returns CDR1 SGHRS and CDR2 YFSETQ. With V trimmed by 0 bases and J by 1 base, 5 bases remained unmatched. The CDR3 spans 16 residues.